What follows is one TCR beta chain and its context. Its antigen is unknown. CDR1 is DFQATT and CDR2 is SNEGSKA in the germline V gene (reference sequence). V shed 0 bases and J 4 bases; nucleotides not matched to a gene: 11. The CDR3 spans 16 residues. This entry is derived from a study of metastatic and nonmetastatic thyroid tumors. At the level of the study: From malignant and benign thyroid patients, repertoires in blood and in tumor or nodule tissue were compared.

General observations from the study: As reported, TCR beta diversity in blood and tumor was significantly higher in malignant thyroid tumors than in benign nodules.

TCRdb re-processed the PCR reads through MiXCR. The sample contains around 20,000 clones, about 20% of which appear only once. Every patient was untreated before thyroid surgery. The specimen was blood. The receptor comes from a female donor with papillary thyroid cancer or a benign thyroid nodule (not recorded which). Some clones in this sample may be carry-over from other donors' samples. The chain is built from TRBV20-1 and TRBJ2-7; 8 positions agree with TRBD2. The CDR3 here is CSARDVGAGVGYEQYF. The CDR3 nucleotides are TGCAGTGCTAGAGATGTGGGAGCGGGAGTAGGGTACGAGCAGTACTTC.